A single T cell receptor beta chain is shown here with its context. The antigen is unknown. Both CD4+ and CD8+ T cells were negatively isolated, and TEMRA cells underwent FACS enrichment. Per germline, CDR1 LGHNA and CDR2 YSLEER. The CDR3 spans 14 residues. The germline V and J ends were trimmed by 1 base and 5 bases, with 9 bases remaining between them. The data belong to a study of CD8 T cells in Susac syndrome. Regarding the study as a whole: TCR sequencing and HLA analysis covered a relatively small number of individuals.

It was with random hexamers that roughly 0.5 to 1 ug RNA was reverse transcribed. TCRdb fed the immunoSEQ multiplex PCR reads into MiXCR, producing one record per CDR3 protein. The profile covers 180,000 or so distinct CDR3 sequences, with over 85% appearing a single time and under 0.15% taken by the ten largest. Input material: CD4+ T cells from PBMCs. This receptor was obtained from a human donor in good health. The V and J genes are TRBV4-3 and TRBJ1-5; D is possibly TRBD1 (6 bases). CDR3 region: CASSQGGPHQPQHF. Here the CDR3 DNA reads TGCGCCAGCAGCCAAGGGGGGCCACATCAGCCCCAGCATTTT.